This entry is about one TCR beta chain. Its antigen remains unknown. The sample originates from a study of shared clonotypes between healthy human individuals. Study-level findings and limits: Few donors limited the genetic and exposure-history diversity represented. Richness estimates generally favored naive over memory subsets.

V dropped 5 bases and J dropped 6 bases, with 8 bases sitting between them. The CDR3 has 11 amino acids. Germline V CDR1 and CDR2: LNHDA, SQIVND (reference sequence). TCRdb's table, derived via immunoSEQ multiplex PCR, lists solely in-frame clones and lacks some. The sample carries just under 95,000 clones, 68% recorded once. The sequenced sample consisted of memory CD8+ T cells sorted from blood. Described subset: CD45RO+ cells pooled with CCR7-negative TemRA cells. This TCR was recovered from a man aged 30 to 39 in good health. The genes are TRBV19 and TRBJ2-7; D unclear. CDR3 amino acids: CASSLGGEQYF. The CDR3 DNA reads TGTGCCAGTAGTTTAGGTGGCGAGCAGTACTTC.